This record looks at one T cell receptor (beta chain) sequence and its context. Its antigen is unknown. These data are taken from a study of brain T cells in children with intractable seizures. V trimming: 0 bases; J trimming: 6 bases; junction bases outside the gene matches: 4. CDR1 SGHTA and CDR2 FQGTGA come from the germline V gene. The CDR3 length is 15 residues. Only cases whose brain tissue showed the highest T cell transcript signatures were sequenced. At least one anti-epileptic drug was given before surgery. TCRdb's copy holds only in-frame clones and misses some; the assay was immunoSEQ multiplex PCR. Among about 80,000 clones listed, about 90% were seen once. The study's findings and limits: Clones missing pre-surgery may reflect undersampling of that blood sample.

The J gene is TRBJ2-1, the V gene TRBV7-3; 8 nucleotides line up with TRBD2. The receptor was derived from a girl aged 2 to 10 with Rasmussen encephalitis and intractable seizures. Here the sequenced sample was peripheral blood, taken at surgery. CDR3 in amino acids: CASSLTGGAPNEQFF. In DNA, the CDR3 is TGTGCCAGCAGCTTAACCGGGGGGGCCCCCAATGAGCAGTTCTTC.